The present entry profiles one T cell receptor beta chain with its context. This clonotype was counted between two and nine times. The clone's antigen remains unknown. No per-base quality is available; no much larger clone lies one base away. The data were taken from a study of T cells after yellow fever vaccination (dated by TCRdb to between 2019 and 2020). In the study overall: Libraries from fractions with low cell numbers were prepared with the SMART-Seq v4 Ultra Low Input RNA kit. Bulk PBMC replicates and cell subsets were isolated from blood drawn at multiple timepoints before and after both primary and secondary immunization. Two healthy male donors, one aged 18 to 30 and one aged 30 to 40 years, made up the cohort. To follow T-cell clones before and after primary and booster YFV17D yellow fever vaccination, bulk TCR alpha and beta repertoires were sequenced over time.

Compared with germline, V lacks 0 bases and J lacks 5 bases; bases without a gene match: 8. Measured from the cysteine to the phenylalanine, the CDR3 is 16 residues long. The DNA shown is the 48-base CDR3, in frame from base 1. CDR1 and CDR2 (SGHRS, YFSETQ) derive from the germline V gene. The sample was run on an Illumina NovaSeq 6000. TCR cDNA was synthesized by 5'RACE template switching, which introduced a universal primer site and unique molecular identifiers. Priming for cDNA synthesis came from both the TCR alpha and TCR beta constant segments. Library amplification used two PCR steps, and the second PCR step added sample barcodes and sequencing adapters. Sequencing of libraries was done on Illumina HiSeq 2500 (2x100 bp) or NovaSeq (2x150 bp). The authors' analysis ran thus. Demultiplexing of reads and collapsing into UMI consensus sequences were performed with MIGEC, and V(D)J alignment was carried out with MiXCR. Clonotypes responding to the vaccine were identified with edgeR on replicate PBMC samples, with the criteria of FDR below 0.01 and a log2 fold change above 5 up to day 15. Each bulk clonotype was labeled CD4 or CD8 based on which sequenced repertoire, CD4 or CD8, contained the clonotype at higher abundance. In-frame beta chains were kept once TCRdb had trimmed the public reads at Q25 with fastp and called clones with MiXCR. Each CDR3 protein gets just one entry, which takes the most common genes and DNA from the rows behind it. The V and J calls here are based on TCRdb, not the publication. A total of about 120,000 distinct CDR3 sequences appear in this sample, about 16% of them only once. The top ten clones comprise roughly 41% of the sample.

This specimen's treatment or condition label, interpreted: live attenuated yellow fever vaccine strain. A standard Ficoll-Paque protocol was used to isolate PBMCs from peripheral blood. CD4 and CD8 T-cell fractions were isolated with Dynabeads CD4 and CD8 positive selection kits. RNA was extracted with TriZol from bulk PBMCs, CD4 and CD8 fractions, and dextramer-positive and dextramer-negative fractions. Points the paper makes about the study in general: The study included only a couple of donors, which limits how far the findings can be generalized. After the booster, most of the clones that had expanded following primary vaccination were detected again (almost 98% of CD4 and more than 85% of CD8), which suggests that memory was broadly maintained. A small share of clonotypes was detected in both CD4 and CD8 compartments, with the overlap likely arising from convergent recombination. Computational filtering was needed because FACS-sorted repertoires could contain abundant contaminating clonotypes from the bulk population. The secondary T-cell response was weaker than the primary response but faster, peaking on day 5 instead of day 15.

The V and J segments used are TRBV5-1 and TRBJ2-7; 10 bases in the junction line up with TRBD2. The material sequenced was CD8+ T cells sorted from PBMCs, taken 5 days after the yellow fever booster vaccination. The origin of this receptor is a man aged 18 to 29 who received the YFV17D yellow fever vaccine. The sequenced DNA: TGCGCCAGCAGCTTGGCCCCCCAGCGGGGGGGCAACGAGCAGTACTTC. This codes for CASSLAPQRGGNEQYF.